The clone carrying this TCR beta chain was observed a single time. Its antigen is not known. This entry comes from a study of T cells in Graves' hyperthyroidism and ophthalmopathy. Study in general: Peripheral blood was taken when the disease was first diagnosed, before any treatment began.

Overall study results and limits: Most thyroid clonotypes expanded above 0.001 were also detected in blood. A 13 V-J model separated ophthalmopathy from stable hyperthyroidism.

RNA transcripts gave rise to amplified TCR beta CDR3 regions. First-round RT-PCR of the TCR CDR3 relied on the HTBI primer set. TCRdb called the multiplex PCR reads again in MiXCR, with one record for every CDR3 protein. Here the sample spans approximately 360,000 distinct CDR3 sequences, 20% to 30% being singletons. V was pared by 5 bases and J by 2 bases, with 13 bases of the junction left unmatched. Germline V gene sequence: CDR1 SEHNR, CDR2 FQNEAQ (reference sequence). This CDR3 region has 18 residues. The sequenced sample consisted of blood. This chain uses TRBV7-9 with TRBJ2-7, with 12 bases matching TRBD1. The sequence was collected from a man aged 50-59 years with Graves' hyperthyroidism. This CDR3 reads CASSKKPGQGAVAYEQYF. CDR3 in DNA: TGTGCCAGCAGCAAAAAACCGGGACAGGGGGCCGTCGCCTACGAGCAGTACTTC.